This TCR beta chain originates from a study of T cells in Graves' hyperthyroidism and ophthalmopathy (dated by TCRdb to 2018 to 2020). About the full investigation: Peripheral blood samples were taken at the time of initial diagnosis, prior to any treatment. Prospective prediction of ophthalmopathy was tested in an independent validation cohort of 18 to 20 hyperthyroidism patients and around 16 patients who later progressed to ophthalmopathy. The paper reports TCR Vbeta CDR3 sequencing of 135 peripheral blood samples: under 45 ophthalmopathy, around 80 hyperthyroidism and approximately 17 progressor patients. The study also compared thyroid tissue and blood T-cell repertoires from about six Graves' hyperthyroidism patients. The approximately 95 discovery patients were divided at random into training and test sets in a 7:3 ratio. After blood sampling, hyperthyroidism patients were treated with methimazole at a starting dose of 30 mg daily, and ophthalmopathy patients were treated with high-dose intravenous methylprednisolone. To identify distinguishing TCR V-J signatures, a discovery cohort of 90 to 100 patients was used, comprising roughly 45 with Graves' ophthalmopathy and approximately 58 with stable Graves' hyperthyroidism. General study outcomes and caveats: Most expanded thyroid clonotypes (frequency above 0.001) were also detected in blood, suggesting blood repertoires may reflect thyroid immune responses. In validation, the model predicted progression to ophthalmopathy a median of about 6 months before onset, with about 70% sensitivity and roughly 73% specificity. Sample size was not statistically predetermined, and blinding of investigators to group allocation was not performed. In cross-validation, a model built on a 13 V-J signature told ophthalmopathy apart from stable hyperthyroidism with roughly 87% sensitivity and around 81% specificity, and in testing the same model reached 80%/75%.

A few counts support this clonotype. Its antigen has not been determined. Within one base of it there is no much larger clone, and no base qualities were kept. TCR beta CDR3 regions were amplified from RNA transcripts. The TCR CDR3 was subjected to a first round of RT-PCR using the HTBI primer set and the Qiagen OneStep RT-PCR kit. The libraries were constructed in a second round of multiplex PCR and then size-selected and purified. Sequencing of the libraries was done on an Illumina HiSeq2000 using paired-end 100 bp reads. On the authors' methods: Raw data were processed with SOAPnuke, discarding reads with adapters, uncalled bases, mean Phred below 15, or no exact constant-primer or identifier match. High-quality paired reads were merged using COPE v1.2.5, and each unique nucleotide sequence was defined as a clonotype. Clonotypes were aligned to IMGT TRBV, TRBD and TRBJ reference segments using MiTCR v1.1. The analysis included only V-J combinations with a frequency above 0.0001, which together covered more than 99% of the repertoires. The TCS score was defined as the ratio of F50 (clonal expansion) to E x V (chaos), calculated using BLOSUM62-based TCRdist between CDR3 peptides within each V-J. Welch's t-statistics and random forest reduced approximately 520 V-J features to 13, which were used in a naive Bayes classifier (R e1071). The raw public reads went through TCRdb reprocessing: fastp at Q25, MiXCR clone calling, in-frame beta chains kept. Merged by CDR3 protein, the rows form single entries marked with the most common genes and DNA. TCRdb assigned the V and J calls; the authors' analysis was not used. For this sample there are about 500,000 distinct CDR3 sequences; about 16% appear just once. The ten largest clonotypes hold less than 30% of the sample.

V is pared back by 7 bases and J by 4 bases, with 13 bases lying between the germline termini. Sequences MNHEY (CDR1) and SMNVEV (CDR2) are obtained from the germline V gene (reference sequence). The CDR3, cysteine through phenylalanine, is 13 amino acids long. Of all the DNA, just the CDR3 is kept, 39 bases in frame from base 1. Ophthalmopathy patients had moderately to severely active disease, Clinical Activity Score of at least 3, NOSPECS grade of at least 4, and duration under 3 months. Patients with uncontrolled infections, other autoimmune diseases, pregnancy or lactation were excluded. Diagnoses were established on the basis of clinical symptoms, serum thyroxine and TRAb, thyroid ultrasound, and orbital computed tomography. PBMCs were isolated from 7.5 to 10 ml of fresh peripheral blood by Ficoll-Paque density gradient centrifugation. Total RNA was extracted using Trizol reagent, and RNA quality was assessed on an Agilent 2100 Bioanalyzer.

The sequencing sample was made of blood. The sequence was collected from a woman aged 25 to 39 with Graves' ophthalmopathy. This sequence uses TRBV27 and TRBJ2-5, with no confidently assigned D gene. The nucleotides read TGTGCCAGCAAGTCCCCGAACCGAGAGACCCAGTACTTC. It encodes CASKSPNRETQYF.